This T cell receptor beta chain derives from a study of blood T cell repertoires in COVID-19. Study information: In each case, the material was cDNA or gDNA derived from T cells, B-cell-depleted T cells, or PBMCs.

Germline V gene lookup returns CDR1 MNHEY and CDR2 SVGAGI. V lost 2 bases and J lost 0; bases outside the gene matches: 3. The CDR3 is 15 amino acids. Source study methods: Nucleated cell number was recorded as an estimate derived from reference gene primer amplification. Sequenced by immunoSEQ multiplex PCR; TCRdb stores in-frame clones only, minus some. V, J and clone size were drawn from that table, and D and trimming were deduced from the DNA. The data contain 150,000 to 200,000 clones, roughly three quarters of them singletons. Allocation to cohorts depended on clinical history reported by the participants.

Sequencing input: PBMCs or T cells enriched from blood (not recorded which). The clonotype was recovered from a woman aged 45-65 years with acute COVID-19. This chain links TRBV6-5 with TRBJ1-2; 7 positions match TRBD1. CDR3 DNA sequence: TGTGCCAGCAGTTACCTTGGGACAGCTAACTATGGCTACACCTTC. As protein: CASSYLGTANYGYTF.